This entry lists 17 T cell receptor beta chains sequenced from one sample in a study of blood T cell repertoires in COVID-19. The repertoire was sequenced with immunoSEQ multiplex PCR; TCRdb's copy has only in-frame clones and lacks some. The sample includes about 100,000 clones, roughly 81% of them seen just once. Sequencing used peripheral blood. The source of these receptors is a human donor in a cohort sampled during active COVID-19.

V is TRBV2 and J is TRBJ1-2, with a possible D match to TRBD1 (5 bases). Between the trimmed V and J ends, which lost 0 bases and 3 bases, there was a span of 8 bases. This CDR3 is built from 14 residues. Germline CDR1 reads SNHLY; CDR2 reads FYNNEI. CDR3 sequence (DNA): TGTGCCAGCAGTGAAGCGGGGGGAGACTATGGCTACACCTTC. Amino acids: CASSEAGGDYGYTF.

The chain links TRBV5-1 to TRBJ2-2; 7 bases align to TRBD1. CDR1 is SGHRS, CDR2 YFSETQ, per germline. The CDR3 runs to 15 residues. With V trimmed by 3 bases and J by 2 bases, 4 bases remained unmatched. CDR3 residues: CASSSGQANTGELFF. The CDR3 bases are TGCGCCAGCAGCTCCGGACAGGCTAACACCGGGGAGCTGTTTTTT. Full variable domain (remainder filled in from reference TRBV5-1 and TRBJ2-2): KAGVTQTPRYLIKTRGQQVTLSCSPISGHRSVSWYQQTPGQGLQFLFEYFSETQRNKGNFPGRFSGRQFSNSRSEMNVSTLELGDSALYLCASSSGQANTGELFFGEGSRLTVL.

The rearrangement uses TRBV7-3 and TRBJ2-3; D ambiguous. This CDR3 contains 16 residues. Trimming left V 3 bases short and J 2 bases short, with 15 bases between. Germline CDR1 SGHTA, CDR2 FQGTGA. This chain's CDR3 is CASSLGLAEITDTQYF. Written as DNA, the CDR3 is TGTGCCAGCAGCTTGGGTCTTGCGGAAATCACAGATACGCAGTATTTT.

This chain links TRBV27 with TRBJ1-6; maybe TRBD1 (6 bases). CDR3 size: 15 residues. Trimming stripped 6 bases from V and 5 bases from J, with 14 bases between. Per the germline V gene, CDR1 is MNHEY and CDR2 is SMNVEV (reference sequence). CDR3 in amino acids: CASSSPGTNNSPLHF. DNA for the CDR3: TGTGCCAGCAGCTCCCCCGGGACAAATAATTCACCCCTCCACTTT.

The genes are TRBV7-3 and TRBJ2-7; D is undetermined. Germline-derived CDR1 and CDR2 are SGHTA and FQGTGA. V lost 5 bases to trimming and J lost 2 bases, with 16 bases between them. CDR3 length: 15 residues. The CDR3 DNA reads TGTGCCAGCAGCCCAATGGGCCAGCCCCCCTACGAGCAGTACTTC. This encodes CASSPMGQPPYEQYF.

CDR3 region: CASSPFPGQGLTDTQYF. The CDR3, as DNA: TGTGCCAGCTCACCATTTCCGGGACAGGGGCTCACAGATACGCAGTATTTT. This rearrangement joins TRBV18 to TRBJ2-3; 10 bases line up with TRBD1. V was pared by 2 bases and J by 2 bases, with 7 bases of the junction left unmatched. CDR3 length: 17 amino acids. The germline V gene encodes CDR1 KGHSH and CDR2 LQKENI.

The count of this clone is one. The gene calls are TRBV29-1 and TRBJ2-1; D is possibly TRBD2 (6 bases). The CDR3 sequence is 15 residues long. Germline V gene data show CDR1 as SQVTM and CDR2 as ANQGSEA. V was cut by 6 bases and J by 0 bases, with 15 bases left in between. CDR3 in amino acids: CSVLGGDYSYNEQFF. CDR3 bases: TGCAGCGTCCTCGGGGGAGACTACTCCTACAATGAGCAGTTCTTC.

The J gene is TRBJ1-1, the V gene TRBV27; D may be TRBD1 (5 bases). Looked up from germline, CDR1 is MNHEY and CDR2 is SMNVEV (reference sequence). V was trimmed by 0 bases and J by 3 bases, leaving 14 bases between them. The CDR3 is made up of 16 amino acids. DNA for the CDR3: TGTGCCAGCAGTTTATCGGCCGCGGCAGGGTACACTGAAGCTTTCTTT. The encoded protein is CASSLSAAAGYTEAFF.

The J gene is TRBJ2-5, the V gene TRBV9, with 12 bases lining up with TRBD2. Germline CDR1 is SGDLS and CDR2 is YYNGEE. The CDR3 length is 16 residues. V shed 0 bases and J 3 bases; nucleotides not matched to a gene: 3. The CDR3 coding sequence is TGTGCCAGCAGCGTAGGGGGACTAGCGGGTAAAGAGACCCAGTACTTC. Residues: CASSVGGLAGKETQYF.

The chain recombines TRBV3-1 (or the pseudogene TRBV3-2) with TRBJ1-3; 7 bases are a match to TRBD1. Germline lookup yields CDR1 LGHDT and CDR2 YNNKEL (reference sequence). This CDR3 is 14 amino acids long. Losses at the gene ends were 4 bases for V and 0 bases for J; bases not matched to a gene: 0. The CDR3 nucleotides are TGTGCCAGCAGCCCAGGGGGCTCTGGAAACACCATATATTTT. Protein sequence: CASSPGGSGNTIYF.

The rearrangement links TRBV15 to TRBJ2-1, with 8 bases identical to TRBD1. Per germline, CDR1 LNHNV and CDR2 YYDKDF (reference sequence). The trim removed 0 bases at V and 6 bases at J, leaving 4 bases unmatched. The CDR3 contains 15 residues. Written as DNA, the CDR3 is TGTGCCACCAGCAGAGATCGCACAGGGGGCAATGAGCAGTTCTTC. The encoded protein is CATSRDRTGGNEQFF. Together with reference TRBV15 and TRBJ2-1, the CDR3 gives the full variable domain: DAMVIQNPRYQVTQFGKPVTLSCSQTLNHNVMYWYQQKSSQAPKLLFHYYDKDFNNEADTPDNFQSRRPNTSFCFLDIRSPGLGDTAMYLCATSRDRTGGNEQFFGPGTRLTVL.

The CDR3 spells CASTGSSGGPDTQYF. The CDR3 DNA follows: TGTGCCTCTACCGGGTCTAGCGGGGGCCCAGATACGCAGTATTTT. The chain joins TRBV30 to TRBJ2-3; 10 bases are shared with TRBD2. The germline gives CDR1 GTSNPN, CDR2 SVGIG (reference sequence). V lost 7 bases to trimming and J lost 4 bases; unmatched junction nucleotides: 11. This CDR3 comprises 15 residues.

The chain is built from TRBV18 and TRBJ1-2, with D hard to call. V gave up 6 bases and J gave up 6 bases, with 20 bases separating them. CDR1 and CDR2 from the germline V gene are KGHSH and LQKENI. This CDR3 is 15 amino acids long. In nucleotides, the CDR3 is TGTGCCAGCTCGCCTATGAAGGTCGAGGCCCATGGCTACACCTTC. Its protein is CASSPMKVEAHGYTF.

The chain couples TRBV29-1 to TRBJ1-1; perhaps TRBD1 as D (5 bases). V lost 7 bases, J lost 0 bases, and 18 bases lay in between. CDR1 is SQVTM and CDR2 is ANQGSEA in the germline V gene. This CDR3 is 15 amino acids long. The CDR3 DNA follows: TGCAGCGGAGGGGCGGGGTGGGCAATGAACACTGAAGCTTTCTTT. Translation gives CSGGAGWAMNTEAFF.

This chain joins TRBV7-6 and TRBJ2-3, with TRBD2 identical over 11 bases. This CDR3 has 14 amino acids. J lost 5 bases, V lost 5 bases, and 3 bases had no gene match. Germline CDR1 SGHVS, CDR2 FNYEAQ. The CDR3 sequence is CASSGGLAGDTQYF. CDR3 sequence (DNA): TGTGCCAGCAGCGGTGGACTAGCGGGAGATACGCAGTATTTT.

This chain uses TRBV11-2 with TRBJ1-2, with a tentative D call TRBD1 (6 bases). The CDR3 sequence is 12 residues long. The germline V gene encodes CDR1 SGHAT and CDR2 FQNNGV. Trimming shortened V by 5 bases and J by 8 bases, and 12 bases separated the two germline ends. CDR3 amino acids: CASSRSQGGYTF. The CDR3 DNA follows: TGTGCCAGCAGCCGATCTCAGGGGGGCTACACCTTC.

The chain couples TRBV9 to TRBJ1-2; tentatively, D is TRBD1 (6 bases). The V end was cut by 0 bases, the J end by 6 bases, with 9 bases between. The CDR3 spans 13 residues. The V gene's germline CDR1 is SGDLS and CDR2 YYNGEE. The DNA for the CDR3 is TGTGCCAGCAGCGTAGGGCCAGGGGATGGCTACACCTTC. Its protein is CASSVGPGDGYTF.